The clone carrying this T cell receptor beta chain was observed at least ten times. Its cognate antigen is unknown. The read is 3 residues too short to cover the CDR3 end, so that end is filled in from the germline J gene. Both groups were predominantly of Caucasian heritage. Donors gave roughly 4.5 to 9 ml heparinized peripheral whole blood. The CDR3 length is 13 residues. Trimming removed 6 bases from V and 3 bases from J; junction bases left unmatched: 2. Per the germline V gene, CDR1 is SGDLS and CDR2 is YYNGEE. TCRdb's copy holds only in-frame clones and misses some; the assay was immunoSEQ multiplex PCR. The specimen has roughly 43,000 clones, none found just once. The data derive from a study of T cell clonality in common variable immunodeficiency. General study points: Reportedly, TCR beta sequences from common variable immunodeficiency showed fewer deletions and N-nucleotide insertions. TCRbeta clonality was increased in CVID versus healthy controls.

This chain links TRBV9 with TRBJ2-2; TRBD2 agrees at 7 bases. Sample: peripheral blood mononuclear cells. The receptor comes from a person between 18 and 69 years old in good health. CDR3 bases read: TGTGCCAGCACCGCGGGGGACACCGGGGAG. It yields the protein CASTAGDTGE. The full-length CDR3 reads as CASTAGDTGELFF. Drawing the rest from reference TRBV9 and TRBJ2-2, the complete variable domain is DSGVTQTPKHLITATGQRVTLRCSPRSGDLSVYWYQQSLDQGLQFLIQYYNGEERAKGNILERFSAQQFPDLHSELNLSSLELGDSALYFCASTAGDTGELFFGEGSRLTVL.